Listed here are 22 T cell receptor beta chains from one sample, sequenced in a study of OX40 agonist ivuxolimab in advanced cancers. Sequencing used immunoSEQ multiplex PCR; TCRdb keeps in-frame clones, though not all of them. The profile covers tens of thousands of clones, with about 88% appearing a single time and roughly 0.67% taken by the ten largest. Sequencing used CD4+ or CD8+ T cells sorted from blood, obtained in a trial of the OX40 agonist ivuxolimab. The receptors stem from an adult with an advanced solid tumor such as melanoma, head and neck, liver or kidney cancer.

The rearrangement joins TRBV5-1 to TRBJ2-3; 7 nucleotides match TRBD2. The germline V gene encodes CDR1 SGHRS and CDR2 YFSETQ. V shed 5 bases and J 6 bases; nucleotides not matched to a gene: 12. This CDR3 contains 15 residues. CDR3 protein: CASSTLAERTDTQYF. The CDR3 DNA follows: TGCGCCAGCAGTACCCTAGCGGAACGTACGGATACGCAGTATTTT.

The chain uses TRBV7-3 and TRBJ2-1; perhaps TRBD1 as D (6 bases). CDR3 size: 15 residues. V gave up 2 bases and J gave up 3 bases, with 11 bases separating them. CDR1 is SGHTA, CDR2 FQGTGA, per germline. CDR3 protein: CASSLGRTVYNEQFF. In DNA, the CDR3 is TGTGCCAGCAGCTTAGGCCGGACAGTCTACAATGAGCAGTTCTTC.

This rearrangement joins TRBV10-3 to TRBJ1-5; a weak D match, TRBD1 (5 bases). CDR1 and CDR2 from the germline V gene are ENHRY and SYGVKD. The V end lost 10 bases, the J end lost 4 bases, and 26 bases lay between the germline ends. The CDR3 totals 17 residues. The CDR3 DNA follows: TGTGCCACATCCCACCTGGACAAGACGCTAAGAAATCAGCCCCAGCATTTT. Encoded protein: CATSHLDKTLRNQPQHF.

The chain has TRBV18 and TRBJ2-3; D might be TRBD2 (6 bases). The CDR3 totals 14 residues. Germline loops: CDR1 KGHSH, CDR2 LQKENI. Trimming removed 6 bases from V and 4 bases from J, with 14 bases in between. CDR3 protein: CASSPGGRSDTQYF. CDR3 DNA: TGTGCCAGCTCTCCTGGGGGGAGATCAGATACGCAGTATTTT.

The chain has TRBV10-3 and TRBJ2-4; TRBD1 or TRBD2 may be the D gene (6 bases each). The CDR3 is 16 amino acids. Trimming stripped 5 bases from V and 3 bases from J, with 17 bases between. Germline CDR1 reads ENHRY; CDR2 reads SYGVKD. Here the CDR3 DNA reads TGTGCCATCAGTCCCCGGGGGCGATCAGACAAAAACATTCAGTACTTC. This encodes CAISPRGRSDKNIQYF.

V usage is TRBV2 and J usage is TRBJ2-1; TRBD1 matches 7 bases. The germline CDR1 and CDR2 sequences are SNHLY and FYNNEI. This CDR3 spans 15 amino acids. Trimming removed 0 bases from V and 4 bases from J; junction bases left unmatched: 3. The CDR3, as DNA: TGTGCCAGCAGTGAAGCAGGGGGCCGGTACAATGAGCAGTTCTTC. Translated, it gives CASSEAGGRYNEQFF.

The chain recombines TRBV2 with TRBJ2-5; TRBD1 or TRBD2 may be the D gene (5 bases each). The CDR3 has 16 amino acids. V was trimmed by 5 bases and J by 0 bases, leaving 16 bases between them. Germline CDR1 and CDR2: SNHLY and FYNNEI. The CDR3 region has the DNA TGTGCCAGCAGTTGGTACGGGGCGGACAACCAAGAGACCCAGTACTTC. It specifies CASSWYGADNQETQYF.

This rearrangement joins TRBV5-1 to TRBJ1-5, with 7 positions matching TRBD1. This CDR3 comprises 15 residues. Trimming at V came to 4 bases and at J to 7 bases, leaving 11 bases not matched to a gene. Germline lookup yields CDR1 SGHRS and CDR2 YFSETQ. The CDR3, as DNA: TGCGCCAGCAGCCGGGGGGGTCCAGGGGGACAGCCCCAGCATTTT. Translation: CASSRGGPGGQPQHF.

The genes are TRBV9 and TRBJ2-1; a weak D match, TRBD2 (6 bases). The germline gives CDR1 SGDLS, CDR2 YYNGEE. This CDR3 contains 15 residues. The V end was cut by 4 bases, the J end by 9 bases, with 20 bases between. CDR3 amino acids: CASSPQGLYGGEQFF. CDR3 sequence (DNA): TGTGCCAGCAGCCCCCAGGGACTCTACGGGGGTGAGCAGTTCTTC.

The chain has TRBV27 and TRBJ2-6; 9 positions agree with TRBD2. The germline CDR1 and CDR2 sequences are MNHEY and SMNVEV (reference sequence). The CDR3 contains 13 residues. V was pared by 8 bases and J by 7 bases, with 3 bases of the junction left unmatched. CDR3 DNA: TGTGCCAGCTCCGGGACTAGCGCCAACGTCCTGACTTTC. Amino acids: CASSGTSANVLTF.

J is TRBJ1-4 and V is TRBV4-1; D unclear. Trimming left V 3 bases short and J 8 bases short, with 22 bases between. This CDR3 contains 17 residues. CDR1 is MGHRA and CDR2 is YSYEKL in the germline V gene. Here the CDR3 reads CASSQITQVYNSEKLFF. As DNA, the CDR3 is TGCGCCAGCAGCCAGATAACTCAAGTTTACAATAGCGAAAAACTGTTTTTT.

The rearrangement joins TRBV30 to TRBJ2-3; the D gene is possibly TRBD2 (5 bases). Germline V gives CDR1 GTSNPN, CDR2 SVGIG (reference sequence). The CDR3 totals 13 residues. The CDR3 loop is CVVRGLSTDTQYF. The CDR3 nucleotides are TGTGTAGTTCGCGGGCTTAGCACAGATACGCAGTATTTT.

This clone appeared a few times. The rearrangement joins TRBV2 to TRBJ2-7; 16 positions agree with TRBD2. This CDR3 region has 15 residues. The junction had 3 bases not matched to a gene; V was cut back by 8 bases and J by 2 bases. CDR1 and CDR2 from the germline V gene are SNHLY and FYNNEI. The CDR3 here is CASDGTSGRAYEQYF. CDR3 nucleotide sequence: TGTGCCAGCGATGGGACTAGCGGGAGGGCCTACGAGCAGTACTTC.

The chain joins TRBV19 to TRBJ1-2; D ambiguous. V was trimmed by 6 bases and J by 0 bases, leaving 11 bases between them. Germline loops: CDR1 LNHDA, CDR2 SQIVND (reference sequence). The length of the CDR3 is 14 residues. In nucleotides, the CDR3 is TGTGCCAGTAGCGGCCGTGGTGCTAACTATGGCTACACCTTC. Its protein product is CASSGRGANYGYTF.

The J gene is TRBJ1-4, the V gene TRBV28, with 10 bases matching TRBD1. J was trimmed by 5 bases and V by 7 bases; bases with no gene match: 4. The CDR3 totals 14 residues. Looked up from germline, CDR1 is MDHEN and CDR2 is SYDVKM. The CDR3 loop is CASTRTGGNEKLFF. CDR3 DNA: TGTGCCAGCACCCGGACAGGGGGAAATGAAAAACTGTTTTTT.

This chain uses TRBV6-5 with TRBJ1-2, with 7 bases lining up with TRBD1. The V segment lost 8 bases and the J segment 8 bases; nucleotides outside the gene matches: 11. CDR3 size: 13 residues. The germline gives CDR1 MNHEY, CDR2 SVGAGI. CDR3 loop: CASGPTGSGGYTF. CDR3 sequence (DNA): TGTGCCAGCGGCCCGACAGGGTCGGGCGGCTACACCTTC.

The V gene is TRBV27, the J gene TRBJ2-3; D is tentatively TRBD1 or TRBD2 (5 bases each). V was clipped by 7 bases and J by 3 bases, with 14 bases between them. The germline V gene has CDR1 MNHEY and CDR2 SMNVEV (reference sequence). The CDR3 loop spans 14 amino acids. The CDR3 here is CASTYSGATDTQYF. The DNA of the CDR3 is TGTGCCAGCACCTACTCCGGGGCAACAGATACGCAGTATTTT.

The chain combines TRBV5-1 with TRBJ2-3, with D perhaps matching TRBD1 (5 bases). V was pared by 8 bases and J by 4 bases, with 14 bases between. Germline CDR1 is SGHRS and CDR2 is YFSETQ. The CDR3 contains 13 residues. CDR3 residues: CASAPTGPDTQYF. CDR3 nucleotide sequence: TGCGCCAGTGCACCAACAGGCCCAGATACGCAGTATTTT.

The count of this clone is one. V and J are TRBV7-9 and TRBJ1-2; D is possibly TRBD1 (5 bases). This CDR3 has 13 amino acids. V was pared by 10 bases and J by 8 bases, with 20 bases between. From germline, CDR1 is SEHNR and CDR2 FQNEAQ (reference sequence). The CDR3 loop reads CATRPGGSGGYTF. CDR3 DNA: TGTGCCACCCGCCCGGGGGGGTCCGGCGGCTACACCTTC.

The chain couples TRBV18 to TRBJ2-2, with TRBD2 matching 9 bases. The CDR3 contains 17 residues. CDR1 and CDR2 (germline): KGHSH, LQKENI. J gave up 6 bases and V 5 bases, and 13 bases lay outside the gene matches. The CDR3 sequence is CASSATTGTSSPGELFF. CDR3 coding DNA: TGTGCCAGCTCAGCCACCACCGGGACTAGCAGCCCCGGGGAGCTGTTTTTT. Combining the CDR3 with reference TRBV18 and TRBJ2-2 gives the whole variable domain NAGVMQNPRHLVRRRGQEARLRCSPMKGHSHVYWYRQLPEEGLKFMVYLQKENIIDESGMPKERFSAEFPKEGPSILRIQQVVRGDSAAYFCASSATTGTSSPGELFFGEGSRLTVL.

This chain connects TRBV29-1 to TRBJ1-1; the D gene is possibly TRBD1 (5 bases). The ends were cut back, 6 bases at V and 5 bases at J, with 7 bases in the middle. Looked up from germline, CDR1 is SQVTM and CDR2 is ANQGSEA. This CDR3 region has 10 residues. The CDR3 is CSVGETEAFF. The CDR3, as DNA: TGCAGCGTGGGGGAAACTGAAGCTTTCTTT.

V gene TRBV7-2 combines with J gene TRBJ2-7; the D is unclear. The CDR3 spans 12 residues. Between the trimmed V and J ends, which lost 8 bases and 4 bases, there was a span of 12 bases. Germline-derived CDR1 and CDR2 are SGHTA and FQGNSA. The CDR3 here is CASGRTEYEQYF. Here the CDR3 DNA reads TGTGCCAGCGGACGGACGGAGTACGAGCAGTACTTC. Looking up the rest from reference TRBV7-2 and TRBJ2-7 gives the full variable domain: GAGVSQSPSNKVTEKGKDVELRCDPISGHTALYWYRQSLGQGLEFLIYFQGNSAPDKSGLPSDRFSAERTGGSVSTLTIQRTQQEDSAVYLCASGRTEYEQYFGPGTRLTVT.